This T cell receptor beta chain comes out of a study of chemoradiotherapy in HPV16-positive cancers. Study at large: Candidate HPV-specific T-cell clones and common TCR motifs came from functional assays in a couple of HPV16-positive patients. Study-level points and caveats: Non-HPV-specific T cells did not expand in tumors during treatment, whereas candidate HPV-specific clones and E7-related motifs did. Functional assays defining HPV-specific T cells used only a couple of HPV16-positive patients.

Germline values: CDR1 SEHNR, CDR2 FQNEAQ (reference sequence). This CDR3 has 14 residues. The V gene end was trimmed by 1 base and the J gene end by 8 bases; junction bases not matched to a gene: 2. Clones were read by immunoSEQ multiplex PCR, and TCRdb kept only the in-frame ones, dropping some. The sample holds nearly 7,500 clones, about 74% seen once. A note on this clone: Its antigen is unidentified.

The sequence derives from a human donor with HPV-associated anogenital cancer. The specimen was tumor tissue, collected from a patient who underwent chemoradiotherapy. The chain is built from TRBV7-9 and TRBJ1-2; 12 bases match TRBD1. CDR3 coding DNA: TGTGCCAGCAGCTTAGGGGACAGGGGGCAAGGCTACACCTTC. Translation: CASSLGDRGQGYTF.